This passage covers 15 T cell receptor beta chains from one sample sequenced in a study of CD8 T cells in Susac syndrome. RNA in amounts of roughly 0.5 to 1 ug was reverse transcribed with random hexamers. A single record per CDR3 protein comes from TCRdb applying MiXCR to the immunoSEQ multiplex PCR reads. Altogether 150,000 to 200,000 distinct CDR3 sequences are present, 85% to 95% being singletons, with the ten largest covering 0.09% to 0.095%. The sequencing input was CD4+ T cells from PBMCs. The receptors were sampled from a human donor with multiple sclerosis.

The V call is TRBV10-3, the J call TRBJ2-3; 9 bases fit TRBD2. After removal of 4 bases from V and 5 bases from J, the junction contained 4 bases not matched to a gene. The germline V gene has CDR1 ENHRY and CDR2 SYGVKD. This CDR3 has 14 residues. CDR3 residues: CAISVAGVEDTQYF. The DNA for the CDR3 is TGTGCCATCAGTGTAGCGGGAGTTGAAGATACGCAGTATTTT.

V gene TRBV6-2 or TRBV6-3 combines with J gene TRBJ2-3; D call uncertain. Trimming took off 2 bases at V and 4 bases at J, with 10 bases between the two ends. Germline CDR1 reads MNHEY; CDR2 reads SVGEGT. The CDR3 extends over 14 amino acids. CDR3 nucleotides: TGTGCCAGCAGTTACCTTGTTCCCCCAGATACGCAGTATTTT. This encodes CASSYLVPPDTQYF.

The CDR3 loop is CASSNQGRGNIQYF. CDR3 coding DNA: TGTGCCAGCAGCAACCAAGGGAGGGGGAACATTCAGTACTTC. The chain couples TRBV7-2 to TRBJ2-4; D may be TRBD2 (7 bases). CDR3 size: 14 residues. V lost 5 bases to trimming and J lost 7 bases, with 15 bases between them. Germline V lookup: CDR1 SGHTA, CDR2 FQGNSA.

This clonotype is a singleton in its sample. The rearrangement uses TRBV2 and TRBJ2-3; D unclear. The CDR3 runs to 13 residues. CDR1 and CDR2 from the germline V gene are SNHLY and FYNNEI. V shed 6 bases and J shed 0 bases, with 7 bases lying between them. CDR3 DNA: TGTGCCAGCAGAAAACAAAGCACAGATACGCAGTATTTT. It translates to CASRKQSTDTQYF. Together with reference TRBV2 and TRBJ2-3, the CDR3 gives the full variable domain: EPEVTQTPSHQVTQMGQEVILRCVPISNHLYFYWYRQILGQKVEFLVSFYNNEISEKSEIFDDQFSVERPDGSNFTLKIRSTKLEDSAMYFCASRKQSTDTQYFGPGTRLTVL.

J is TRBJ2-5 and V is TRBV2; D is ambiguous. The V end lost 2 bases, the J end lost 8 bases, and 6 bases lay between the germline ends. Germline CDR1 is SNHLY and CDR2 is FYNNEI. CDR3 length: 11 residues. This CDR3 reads CASSEQATQYF. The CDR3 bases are TGTGCCAGCAGTGAACAAGCTACCCAGTACTTC.

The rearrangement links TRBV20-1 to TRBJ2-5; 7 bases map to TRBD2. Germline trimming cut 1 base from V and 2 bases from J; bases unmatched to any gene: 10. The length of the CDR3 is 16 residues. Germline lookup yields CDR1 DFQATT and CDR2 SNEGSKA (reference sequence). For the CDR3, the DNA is TGCAGTGCTAGAGTGGGGCTAGCGGTCCTACAAGAGACCCAGTACTTC. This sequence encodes CSARVGLAVLQETQYF.

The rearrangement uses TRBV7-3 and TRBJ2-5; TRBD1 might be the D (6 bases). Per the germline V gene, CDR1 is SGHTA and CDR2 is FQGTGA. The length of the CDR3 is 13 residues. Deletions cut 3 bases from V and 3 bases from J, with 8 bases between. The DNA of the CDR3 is TGTGCCAGCAGCTTTCACAGGGAAGAGACCCAGTACTTC. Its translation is CASSFHREETQYF.

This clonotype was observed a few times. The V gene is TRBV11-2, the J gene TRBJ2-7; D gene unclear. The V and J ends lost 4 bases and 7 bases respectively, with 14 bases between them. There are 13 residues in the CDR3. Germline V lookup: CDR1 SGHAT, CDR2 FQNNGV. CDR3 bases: TGTGCCAGCAGCTCCCAAGACGGTACGGAGCAGTACTTC. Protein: CASSSQDGTEQYF. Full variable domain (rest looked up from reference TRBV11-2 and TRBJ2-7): EAGVAQSPRYKIIEKRQSVAFWCNPISGHATLYWYQQILGQGPKLLIQFQNNGVVDDSQLPKDRFSAERLKGVDSTLKIQPAKLEDSAVYLCASSSQDGTEQYFGPGTRLTVT.

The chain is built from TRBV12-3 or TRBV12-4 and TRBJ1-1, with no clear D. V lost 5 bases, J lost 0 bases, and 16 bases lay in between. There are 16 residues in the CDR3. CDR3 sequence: CASSPGPALLNTEAFF. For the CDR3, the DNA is TGTGCCAGCAGTCCCGGACCAGCCCTACTGAACACTGAAGCTTTCTTT.

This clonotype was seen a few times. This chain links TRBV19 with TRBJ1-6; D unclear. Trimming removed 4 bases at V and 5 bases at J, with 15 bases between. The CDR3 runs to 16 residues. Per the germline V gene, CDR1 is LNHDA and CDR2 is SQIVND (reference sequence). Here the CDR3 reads CASSTRIWRDNSPLHF. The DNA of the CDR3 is TGTGCCAGTAGTACGCGCATATGGCGGGATAATTCACCCCTCCACTTT.

CDR3 nucleotide sequence: TGTGCCACCGAGGGACAGGTGGGCGAAAAACTGTTTTTT. It encodes CATEGQVGEKLFF. The V and J genes are TRBV28 and TRBJ1-4, with 8 nucleotides matching TRBD1. V shed 10 bases and J 8 bases; nucleotides not matched to a gene: 9. This CDR3 has 13 amino acids. Germline V gene sequence: CDR1 MDHEN, CDR2 SYDVKM.

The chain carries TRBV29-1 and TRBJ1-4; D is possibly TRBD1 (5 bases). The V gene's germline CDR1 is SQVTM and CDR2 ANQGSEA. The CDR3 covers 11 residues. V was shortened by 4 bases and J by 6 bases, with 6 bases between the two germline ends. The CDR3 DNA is TGCAGCGTTGCCAGGGATGAAAAACTGTTTTTT. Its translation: CSVARDEKLFF.

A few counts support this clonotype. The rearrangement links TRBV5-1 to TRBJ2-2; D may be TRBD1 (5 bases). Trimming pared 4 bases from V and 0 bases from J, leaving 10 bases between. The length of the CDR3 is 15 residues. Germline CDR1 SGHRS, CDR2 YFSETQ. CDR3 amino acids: CASSIDSPNTGELFF. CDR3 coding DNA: TGCGCCAGCAGCATTGACAGTCCGAACACCGGGGAGCTGTTTTTT. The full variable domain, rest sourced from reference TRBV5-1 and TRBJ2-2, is KAGVTQTPRYLIKTRGQQVTLSCSPISGHRSVSWYQQTPGQGLQFLFEYFSETQRNKGNFPGRFSGRQFSNSRSEMNVSTLELGDSALYLCASSIDSPNTGELFFGEGSRLTVL.

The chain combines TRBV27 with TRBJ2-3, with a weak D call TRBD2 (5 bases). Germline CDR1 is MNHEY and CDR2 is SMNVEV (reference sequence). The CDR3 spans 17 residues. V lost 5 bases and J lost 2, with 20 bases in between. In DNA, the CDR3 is TGTGCCAGCAGTCCCCGGGCCCCAGCTAGCCCCACAGATACGCAGTATTTT. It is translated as CASSPRAPASPTDTQYF.

CDR3 loop: CASRRRDRTDTQYF. CDR3 in DNA: TGTGCCAGCAGGCGCAGGGATCGGACAGATACGCAGTATTTT. The gene calls are TRBV25-1 and TRBJ2-3; possible D gene TRBD1, 5 bases. V gave up 6 bases and J gave up 3 bases, with 13 bases separating them. The CDR3 loop spans 14 amino acids. Per the germline V gene, CDR1 is MGHDK and CDR2 is SYGVNS.